This TCR beta chain is drawn from a study of patients and donors after allogeneic stem cell transplantation. TCRdb re-analysed the RT-PCR reads in MiXCR, keeping a single row per CDR3 protein. This table holds about 150,000 distinct CDR3 sequences, over 30% found once. Germline V CDR1 and CDR2: MNHNS, SASEGT. The CDR3 length is 15 residues. V was trimmed by 4 bases and J by 6 bases, leaving 16 bases between them. The sequence was obtained from a human donor who was either an allogeneic HSCT recipient or a stem cell or donor lymphocyte infusion donor (not recorded which). It is not recorded whose cells these are; they may come from a transplant donor. J is TRBJ1-5 and V is TRBV6-1; D unclear. The material sequenced was blood, either unsorted or a sorted T cell fraction (not recorded which). The CDR3 region has the DNA TGTGCCAGCAGTGGTGCGGGCACGGCAGGTCAGCCCCAGCATTTT. This codes for CASSGAGTAGQPQHF.